This T cell receptor beta chain was captured in a study of CD8 T cells in Susac syndrome. Study-wide results and caveats: Regarding the TCR sequencing and HLA analysis, the study admitted that a relatively small number of individuals were involved.

The J segment lost 5 bases and the V segment lost 4 bases, leaving 5 bases of the junction unmatched. The germline CDR1 and CDR2 sequences are SEHNR and FQNEAQ (reference sequence). The CDR3 consists of 15 residues. About this clonotype itself: What it recognizes is unknown.

Reverse transcription of roughly 0.45 to 1 ug RNA was carried out with random hexamers. The method of amplification for TCR beta CDR3 was immunoSEQ multiplex PCR, covering 54 Vbeta and 13 Jbeta. Each CDR3 protein is one row after TCRdb ran MiXCR on the immunoSEQ multiplex PCR reads. The data hold about 190,000 distinct CDR3 sequences, with roughly 95% observed a single time. From blood CD8+ and CD4+ T cells, TCR beta sequences were generated. The origin of this receptor is a human donor in good health. Sequencing used CD4+ T cells from PBMCs. The genes are TRBV7-9 and TRBJ2-5; TRBD2 aligns across 12 bases. For the CDR3, the DNA is TGTGCCAGCAGCTCGACTAGCGGGAGAGGGGAGACCCAGTACTTC. This codes for CASSSTSGRGETQYF.